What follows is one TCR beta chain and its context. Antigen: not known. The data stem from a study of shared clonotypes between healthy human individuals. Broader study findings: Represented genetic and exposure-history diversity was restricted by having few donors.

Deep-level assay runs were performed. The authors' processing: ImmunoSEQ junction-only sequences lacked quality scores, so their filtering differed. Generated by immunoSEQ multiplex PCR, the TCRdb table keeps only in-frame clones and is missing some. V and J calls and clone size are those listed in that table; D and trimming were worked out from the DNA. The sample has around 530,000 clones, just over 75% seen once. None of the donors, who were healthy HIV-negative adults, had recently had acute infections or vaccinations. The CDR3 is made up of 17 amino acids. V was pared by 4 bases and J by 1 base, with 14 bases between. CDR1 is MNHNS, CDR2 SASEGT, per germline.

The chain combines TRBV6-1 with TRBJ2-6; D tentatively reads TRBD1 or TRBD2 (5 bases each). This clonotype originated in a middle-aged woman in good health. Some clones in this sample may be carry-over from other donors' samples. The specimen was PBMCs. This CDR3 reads CASSAMGPGSGANVLTF. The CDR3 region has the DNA TGTGCCAGCAGTGCGATGGGACCGGGGTCTGGGGCCAACGTCCTGACTTTC.